These 15 T cell receptor beta chains share one sample of origin, sequenced in a study of blood T cells in healthy people across ages. Combining a sample-barcoded 5' primer with a J-beta primer mix, a second PCR ran for about 7 to 11 cycles. TCRdb called the 5' RACE reads again in MiXCR, with one record for every CDR3 protein. Among 1.5 million to 2 million distinct CDR3 sequences listed, over 25% were seen once. Sequences were obtained from blood. These receptor sequences come from a woman aged 25 to 39 in good health.

J is TRBJ1-5 and V is TRBV29-1; D is unresolved. The CDR3 consists of 13 residues. Trimming removed 4 bases from V and 3 bases from J, with 10 bases in between. CDR1 and CDR2 from the germline V gene are SQVTM and ANQGSEA. The CDR3 region has the DNA TGCAGCGTTGTTCTCAATCCCAATCAGCCCCAGCATTTT. Its translation: CSVVLNPNQPQHF.

This clonotype came up many times. This sequence joins TRBV2 and TRBJ2-7; no clear D gene. The CDR3 consists of 14 residues. Germline lookup yields CDR1 SNHLY and CDR2 FYNNEI. V shed 2 bases and J shed 0 bases, with 8 bases lying between them. DNA of the CDR3: TGTGCCAGCAGTGAATTCGTCACCTCCTACGAGCAGTACTTC. This codes for CASSEFVTSYEQYF.

This clonotype was picked up many times. The V call is TRBV12-3 or TRBV12-4, the J call TRBJ2-1; 9 nucleotides align to TRBD2. Trimming at V came to 6 bases and at J to 6 bases, leaving 18 bases not matched to a gene. The CDR3 runs to 18 residues. The CDR3, as DNA: TGTGCCAGCAGCCAAACAGAGGGGCTAGCGGGACGTATCAATGAGCAGTTCTTC. Translated, it gives CASSQTEGLAGRINEQFF.

V usage is TRBV14 and J usage is TRBJ2-7, with D possibly matching TRBD2 (5 bases). The CDR3 covers 12 residues. Germline CDR1 SGHDN, CDR2 FVKESK. Trimming cost V 6 bases and J 6 bases, with 12 bases left between them. The CDR3: CASSHTRCEQYF. DNA for the CDR3: TGTGCCAGCAGTCATACTAGGTGCGAGCAGTACTTC.

This clonotype was counted once. An end of the junction does not agree with germline; a read error may underlie this. The rearrangement links TRBV7-6 to TRBJ2-3, with D uncertain. This CDR3 has 14 amino acids. Germline-derived CDR1 and CDR2 are SGHVS and FNYEAQ. The CDR3 loop is CASSLDQFHRYAVF. CDR3 in DNA: TGTGCCAGCAGCTTAGATCAGTTTCACAGATACGCAGTATTT.

This clonotype was seen repeatedly, ten times or more. The chain uses TRBV12-3 or TRBV12-4 and TRBJ2-7, with TRBD1 matching 7 bases. This CDR3 is built from 15 residues. V lost 6 bases to trimming and J lost 0 bases; unmatched junction nucleotides: 8. CDR3 coding DNA: TGTGCCAGCAGGCAAGGGGGCGGTAGCTCCTACGAGCAGTACTTC. It codes for CASRQGGGSSYEQYF.

Many counts were recorded for this clonotype. The V call is TRBV28, the J call TRBJ2-6; the D is unclear. There are 15 residues in the CDR3. Germline values: CDR1 MDHEN, CDR2 SYDVKM. V gave up 6 bases and J gave up 2 bases, with 11 bases separating them. The CDR3 protein is CASRSPGTGANVLTF. The DNA for the CDR3 is TGTGCCAGCAGATCCCCAGGAACTGGGGCCAACGTCCTGACTTTC.

The V call is TRBV28, the J call TRBJ1-1; D not certain. V dropped 1 base and J dropped 7 bases, with 7 bases sitting between them. CDR1 and CDR2 from the germline V gene are MDHEN and SYDVKM. CDR3 length: 12 amino acids. CDR3: CASSLSQFEAFF. The CDR3 region has the DNA TGTGCCAGCAGTTTATCTCAGTTTGAAGCTTTCTTT.

Only a few counts were recorded for this clonotype. The genes are TRBV12-3 or TRBV12-4 and TRBJ2-7; no definite D call. The V end was cut by 2 bases, the J end by 0 bases, with 11 bases between. CDR3 size: 15 residues. CDR3 nucleotide sequence: TGTGCCAGCAGTTTAAAGAGAGATCCCTCCTACGAGCAGTACTTC. Translating gives CASSLKRDPSYEQYF.

Only a few counts were recorded for this clonotype. The CDR3 coding sequence is TGTGCCAGCAGGAGTAATACAGGGGGGTACTACGAGCAGTACTTC. Its translation is CASRSNTGGYYEQYF. The chain employs TRBV12-3 or TRBV12-4 and TRBJ2-7, with 8 nucleotides matching TRBD1. After removal of 6 bases from V and 3 bases from J, the junction contained 10 bases not matched to a gene. CDR3 length equals 15 residues.

Ten or more counts support this clonotype. The chain uses TRBV6-2 or TRBV6-3 and TRBJ2-1; 10 bases match TRBD1. CDR1 and CDR2 (germline): MNHEY, SVGEGT. The V segment lost 8 bases and the J segment 7 bases; nucleotides outside the gene matches: 8. The CDR3 loop spans 14 amino acids. Here the CDR3 DNA reads TGTGCCAGCCTCCGACAGGGGGCGGTAAATGAGCAGTTCTTC. Amino acids: CASLRQGAVNEQFF.

Only a few counts were recorded for this clonotype. The junction and the germline gene differ at one end; a read error may be behind it. This chain uses TRBV5-5 with TRBJ1-2; D not certain. There are 14 residues in the CDR3. Germline V gene sequence: CDR1 SGHKS, CDR2 YYEKEE (reference sequence). CDR3 nucleotide sequence: TGTGCCAGCAGCTTGGAGGGATACGACTATGACTACACCTTC. This sequence encodes CASSLEGYDYDYTF.

The rearrangement joins TRBV20-1 to TRBJ1-1, with D unclear. Trimming took 6 bases from V and 0 from J, leaving 11 bases between them. Germline V CDR1 and CDR2: DFQATT, SNEGSKA (reference sequence). This CDR3 comprises 13 residues. The CDR3 nucleotides read TGCAGTGCGCGAGGGTTCATGAACACTGAAGCTTTCTTT. Translated, it gives CSARGFMNTEAFF.

This clonotype was counted between two and nine times. This rearrangement joins TRBV6-1 to TRBJ1-5, with 8 bases that match TRBD1. V dropped 6 bases and J dropped 0; count of bases not matched to a gene: 13. Germline assignment: CDR1 MNHNS and CDR2 SASEGT. The CDR3 consists of 18 residues. For the CDR3, the DNA is TGTGCCAGCAGCCGCTTTGGACAGGGTTTAGGTAGCAATCAGCCCCAGCATTTT. Translating gives CASSRFGQGLGSNQPQHF.

With regard to this clonotype: A junction boundary mismatches the germline segment, possibly from a read error. This chain connects TRBV28 to TRBJ2-6, with D perhaps TRBD1 (5 bases). Germline lookup yields CDR1 MDHEN and CDR2 SYDVKM. The CDR3 totals 14 residues. The CDR3 DNA reads as TGTGCCAGCAGTCTAGGCTCTGGGGCCAACGTCCGGACTTTC. Amino acid sequence: CASSLGSGANVRTF.